The 18 T cell receptor beta chains given below trace back to one sample, sequenced in a study of T cells in Graves' hyperthyroidism and ophthalmopathy. The investigators amplified TCR beta CDR3 regions from RNA transcripts. The HTBI primer set served for first-round RT-PCR of the TCR CDR3. TCRdb recomputed calls from the multiplex PCR reads with MiXCR, one row per CDR3 protein. This sample has about 380,000 distinct CDR3 sequences, with roughly 20% found just once. The sample taken for sequencing was blood. These receptors all stem from a man younger than 35 with Graves' ophthalmopathy.

This clonotype has more than one count but fewer than ten. It may be a read error: a sequence one base away is much more abundant. The rearrangement joins TRBV2 to TRBJ1-2; maybe TRBD1 (6 bases). The length of the CDR3 is 11 residues. Germline-derived CDR1 and CDR2 are SNHLY and FYNNEI. Here the CDR3 DNA reads TGTGTCACTGCCTGGGGGCGAGGCTACACCTTC. It specifies CVTAWGRGYTF.

This clonotype was seen many times. V is TRBV29-1 and J is TRBJ2-7, with a tentative D call TRBD1 (6 bases). The germline gives CDR1 SQVTM, CDR2 ANQGSEA. The V end lost 0 bases, the J end lost 3 bases, and 12 bases lay between the germline ends. The length of the CDR3 is 14 residues. Written as DNA, the CDR3 is TGCAGCGTTGAAGAATACAAGACAGGCTACGAGCAGTACTTC. Translation gives CSVEEYKTGYEQYF.

The rearrangement joins TRBV9 to TRBJ2-3; TRBD2 might be the D (6 bases). The CDR3 is made up of 16 amino acids. Germline V lookup: CDR1 SGDLS, CDR2 YYNGEE. Trimming cost V 3 bases and J 2 bases, with 16 bases left between them. The CDR3 region has the DNA TGTGCCAGCAGCGCCGGGACTGCTCCCCTCACAGATACGCAGTATTTT. Protein sequence: CASSAGTAPLTDTQYF.

This clonotype was picked up many times. J is TRBJ2-3 and V is TRBV20-1; weak D call: TRBD2 (6 bases). V shed 5 bases and J shed 4 bases, with 10 bases lying between them. Germline CDR1 reads DFQATT; CDR2 reads SNEGSKA (reference sequence). The CDR3 has 12 residues. The CDR3 sequence is CSAPLAADTQYF. DNA of the CDR3: TGCAGTGCTCCACTAGCTGCAGATACGCAGTATTTT.

Ten or more counts support this clonotype. The chain joins TRBV12-3 or TRBV12-4 to TRBJ1-2; 10 nucleotides match TRBD1. V shed 6 bases and J 9 bases; nucleotides not matched to a gene: 4. This CDR3 has 12 residues. Here the CDR3 reads CASSTGQGSYTF. DNA for the CDR3: TGTGCCAGCAGCACGGGACAGGGGAGCTACACCTTC.

This clonotype was seen many times. This chain links TRBV11-2 with TRBJ1-1, with 7 bases aligning to TRBD1. The CDR3 runs to 13 residues. Germline values: CDR1 SGHAT, CDR2 FQNNGV. V gave up 5 bases and J gave up 11 bases; unmatched junction bases: 11. The CDR3 region is CASSLSGGIDAFF. The CDR3, as DNA: TGTGCCAGCAGCCTTTCAGGGGGGATTGACGCTTTCTTT.

As to this clonotype: Because the CDR3 is missing its conserved closing phenylalanine or tryptophan, this is likely a read error. This chain connects TRBV20-1 to TRBJ2-1, with 8 bases fitting TRBD1. V shed 6 bases, J shed 6 bases, and the junction held 4 bases outside the gene matches. Germline-derived CDR1 and CDR2 are DFQATT and SNEGSKA (reference sequence). This CDR3 has 12 amino acids. The CDR3 nucleotides are TGCAGTGCCTTGGACAGGGTCAATGAGCAGTTCTCC. It codes for CSALDRVNEQFS.

V gene TRBV2 combines with J gene TRBJ1-6; the match to TRBD1 covers 10 bases. J was trimmed by 2 bases and V by 10 bases; bases with no gene match: 11. From germline, CDR1 is SNHLY and CDR2 FYNNEI. CDR3 length: 17 amino acids. CDR3 amino acids: CATWDGTGATYNSPLHF. The DNA for the CDR3 is TGTGCCACCTGGGACGGGACAGGGGCCACCTATAATTCACCCCTCCACTTT.

This clonotype was counted at least ten times. The rearrangement joins TRBV5-1 to TRBJ2-5, with a possible D match to TRBD2 (7 bases). Germline values: CDR1 SGHRS, CDR2 YFSETQ. Trimming removed 0 bases at V and 4 bases at J, with 13 bases between. There are 15 residues in the CDR3. The CDR3 spells CASSLGGGAGETQYF. CDR3 nucleotide sequence: TGCGCCAGCAGCTTGGGAGGGGGGGCCGGAGAGACCCAGTACTTC.

The CDR3 protein is CASSPSLDRPTNYGYTF. For the CDR3, the DNA is TGTGCCAGCAGTCCTTCCCTTGACAGGCCTACTAACTATGGCTACACCTTC. The chain combines TRBV5-6 with TRBJ1-2; a possible D gene is TRBD1 (6 bases). Trimming stripped 5 bases from V and 0 bases from J, with 20 bases between. Per the germline V gene, CDR1 is SGHDT and CDR2 is YYEEEE. CDR3 length: 17 residues.

A few counts support this clonotype. The chain has TRBV5-1 and TRBJ1-5; D uncertain. From germline, CDR1 is SGHRS and CDR2 YFSETQ. Trimming took 0 bases from V and 6 from J, leaving 7 bases between them. CDR3 length equals 13 residues. The chain's CDR3 is CASSLESGQPQHF. CDR3 in DNA: TGCGCCAGCAGCTTGGAATCGGGTCAGCCCCAGCATTTT.

The chain carries TRBV19 and TRBJ2-2; perhaps TRBD1 as D (5 bases). Trimming pared 4 bases from V and 1 base from J, leaving 10 bases between. This CDR3 region has 15 residues. CDR1 and CDR2 from the germline V gene are LNHDA and SQIVND (reference sequence). The CDR3, as DNA: TGTGCCAGTAGTAGCGGACACCTGAACACCGGGGAGCTGTTTTTT. It codes for CASSSGHLNTGELFF. The full variable domain, its missing parts supplied by reference TRBV19 and TRBJ2-2, is DGGITQSPKYLFRKEGQNVTLSCEQNLNHDAMYWYRQDPGQGLRLIYYSQIVNDFQKGDIAEGYSVSREKKESFPLTVTSAQKNPTAFYLCASSSGHLNTGELFFGEGSRLTVL.

The gene calls are TRBV28 and TRBJ1-2; 8 nucleotides match TRBD1. From germline, CDR1 is MDHEN and CDR2 SYDVKM. The length of the CDR3 is 14 residues. V lost 4 bases, J lost 8 bases, and 9 bases stayed unmatched. The CDR3 DNA reads TGTGCCAGCAGTTCGACAGGGGAGGTCTCGGGCTACACCTTC. Protein: CASSSTGEVSGYTF.

This clonotype was seen more than once but under ten times. The chain combines TRBV20-1 with TRBJ1-2; D possibly corresponds to TRBD1 (6 bases). There are 15 residues in the CDR3. The V and J ends lost 1 base and 4 bases respectively, with 16 bases between them. CDR1 is DFQATT and CDR2 is SNEGSKA in the germline V gene (reference sequence). CDR3 coding DNA: TGCAGTGCTAGAGGGGGACATCTACGGCCCTATGGCTACACCTTC. Its translation is CSARGGHLRPYGYTF.

This clonotype was found a few times. The rearrangement joins TRBV10-1 to TRBJ1-6; D perhaps matches TRBD1 (5 bases). CDR1 is WNHNN, CDR2 SYGVQD, per germline (reference sequence). V was clipped by 5 bases and J by 7 bases, with 12 bases between them. The CDR3 runs 14 residues. In DNA form, the CDR3 reads TGCGCCAGCAGTCTGGCAGGGATGAATTCACCCCTCCACTTT. Translated, it gives CASSLAGMNSPLHF.

The CDR3, as DNA: TGTGCCAGCAGCTTAGGGACCGAGAGCTCCTACAATGAGCAGTTCTTC. It specifies CASSLGTESSYNEQFF. The V gene is TRBV11-1, the J gene TRBJ2-1, with D unclear. Germline V lookup: CDR1 SGHAT, CDR2 FQDESV (reference sequence). This CDR3 has 16 amino acids. V dropped 1 base and J dropped 0 bases, with 10 bases sitting between them. Supplemented by reference TRBV11-1 and TRBJ2-1, the full variable domain reads EAEVAQSPRYKITEKSQAVAFWCDPISGHATLYWYRQILGQGPELLVQFQDESVVDDSQLPKDRFSAERLKGVDSTLKIQPAELGDSAMYLCASSLGTESSYNEQFFGPGTRLTVL.

This clonotype was seen more than once but under ten times. This chain uses TRBV12-3 or TRBV12-4 with TRBJ2-2; D perhaps matches TRBD2 (5 bases). V was pared by 7 bases and J by 1 base, with 13 bases between. The CDR3 spans 15 residues. CDR3 amino acids: CASKVGRGNTGELFF. The CDR3, as DNA: TGTGCCAGCAAGGTTGGACGGGGGAACACCGGGGAGCTGTTTTTT.

The chain joins TRBV28 to TRBJ1-1, with D perhaps matching TRBD1 (5 bases). The CDR3 is made up of 15 amino acids. CDR1 is MDHEN and CDR2 is SYDVKM in the germline V gene. Trimming stripped 6 bases from V and 1 base from J, with 15 bases between. The CDR3 bases are TGTGCCAGCAGCAACGGGGGGGAGGGGAACACTGAAGCTTTCTTT. Amino acid sequence: CASSNGGEGNTEAFF.